This T cell receptor beta chain originates from a study of cytomegalovirus exposure and HLA in healthy donors. PCR used 60 Vbeta primers and 13 Jbeta primers. Measured with immunoSEQ multiplex PCR; TCRdb has only the in-frame clones, and not every one. The sample includes some 110,000 clones, roughly two thirds of them seen just once. Study-level points and caveats: Some V segments, including TRBV6-2 and TRBV6-3, were excluded as indistinguishable.

The CDR3 runs to 10 residues. Germline V lookup: CDR1 DFQATT, CDR2 SNEGSKA (reference sequence). Comment on this clone: What it binds is not known. Sequence at one end of the junction differs from germline and may be a read error.

The material sequenced was PBMCs. This sequence originates from a man aged 25-45 years in good health and CMV-seronegative. V and J are TRBV20-1 and TRBJ2-7, with no clear D. In DNA form, the CDR3 reads TGCAGTGCTGGAGAGCAGCACGCGGACTTC. Its translation is CSAGEQHADF.